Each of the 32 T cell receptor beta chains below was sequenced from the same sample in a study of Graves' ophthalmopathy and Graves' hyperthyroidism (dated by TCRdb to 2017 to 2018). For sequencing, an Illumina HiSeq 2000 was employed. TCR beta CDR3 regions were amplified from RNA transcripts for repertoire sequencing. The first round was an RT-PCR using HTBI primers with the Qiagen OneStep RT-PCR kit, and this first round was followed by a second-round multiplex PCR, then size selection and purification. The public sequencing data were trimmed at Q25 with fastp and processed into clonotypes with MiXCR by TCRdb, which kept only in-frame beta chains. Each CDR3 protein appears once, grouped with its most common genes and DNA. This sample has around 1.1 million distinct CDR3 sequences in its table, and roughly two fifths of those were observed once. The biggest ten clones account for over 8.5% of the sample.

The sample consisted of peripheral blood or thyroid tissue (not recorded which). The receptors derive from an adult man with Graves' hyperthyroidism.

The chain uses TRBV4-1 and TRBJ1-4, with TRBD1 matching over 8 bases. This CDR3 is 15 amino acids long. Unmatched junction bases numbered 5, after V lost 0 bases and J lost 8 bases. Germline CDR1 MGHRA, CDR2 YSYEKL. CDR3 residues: CASSQDGTGGEKLFF. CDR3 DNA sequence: TGCGCCAGCAGCCAAGATGGGACAGGCGGCGAAAAACTGTTTTTT.

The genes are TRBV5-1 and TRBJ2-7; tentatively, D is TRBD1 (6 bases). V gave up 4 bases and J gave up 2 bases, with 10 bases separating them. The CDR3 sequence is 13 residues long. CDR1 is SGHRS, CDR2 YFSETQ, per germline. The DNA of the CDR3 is TGCGCCAGCAGCACCAGGGGCCCCTACGAGCAGTACTTC. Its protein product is CASSTRGPYEQYF.

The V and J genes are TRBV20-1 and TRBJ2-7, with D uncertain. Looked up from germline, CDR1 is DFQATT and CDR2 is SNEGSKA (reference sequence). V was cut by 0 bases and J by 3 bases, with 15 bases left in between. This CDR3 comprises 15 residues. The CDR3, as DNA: TGCAGTGCTAGAGATTCTGGCCAGCCAATCTACGAGCAGTACTTC. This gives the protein CSARDSGQPIYEQYF.

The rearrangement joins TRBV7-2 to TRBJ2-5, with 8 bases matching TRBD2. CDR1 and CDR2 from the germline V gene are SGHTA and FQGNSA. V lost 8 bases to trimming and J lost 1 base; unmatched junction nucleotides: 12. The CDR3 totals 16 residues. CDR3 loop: CASSPLSGGAQETQYF. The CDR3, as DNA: TGTGCCAGCTCACCACTCAGCGGGGGAGCCCAAGAGACCCAGTACTTC.

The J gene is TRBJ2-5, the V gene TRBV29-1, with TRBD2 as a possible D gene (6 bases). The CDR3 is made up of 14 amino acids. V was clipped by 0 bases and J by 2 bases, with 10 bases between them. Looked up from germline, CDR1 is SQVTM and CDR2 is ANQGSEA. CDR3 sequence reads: CSVEDLGTQETQYF. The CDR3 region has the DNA TGCAGCGTTGAAGATCTTGGGACTCAAGAGACCCAGTACTTC.

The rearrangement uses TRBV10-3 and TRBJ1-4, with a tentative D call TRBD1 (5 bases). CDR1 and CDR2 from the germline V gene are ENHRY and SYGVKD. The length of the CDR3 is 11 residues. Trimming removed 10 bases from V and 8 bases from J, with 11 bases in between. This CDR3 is CASARTEKLFF. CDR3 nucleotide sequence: TGTGCCAGCGCCCGGACAGAAAAACTGTTTTTT.

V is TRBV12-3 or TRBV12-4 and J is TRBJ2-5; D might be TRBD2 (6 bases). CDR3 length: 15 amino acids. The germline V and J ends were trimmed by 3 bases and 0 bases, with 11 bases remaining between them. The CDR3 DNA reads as TGTGCCAGCAGTTTTGCGGCTAGCGACCAAGAGACCCAGTACTTC. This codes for CASSFAASDQETQYF.

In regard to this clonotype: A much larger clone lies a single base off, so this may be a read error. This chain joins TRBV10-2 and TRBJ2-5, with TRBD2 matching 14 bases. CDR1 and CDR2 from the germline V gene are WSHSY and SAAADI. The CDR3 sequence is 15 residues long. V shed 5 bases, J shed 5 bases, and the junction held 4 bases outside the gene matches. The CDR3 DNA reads TGCGCCAGCAGTACCGGGACTAGCGGGAGTGAGACCCAGTACTTC. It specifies CASSTGTSGSETQYF.

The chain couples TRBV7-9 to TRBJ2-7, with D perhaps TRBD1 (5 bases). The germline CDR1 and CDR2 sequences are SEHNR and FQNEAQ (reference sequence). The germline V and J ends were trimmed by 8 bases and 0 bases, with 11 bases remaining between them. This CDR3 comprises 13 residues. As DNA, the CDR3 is TGTGCCAGCGGAGACAGCAGCTCCTACGAGCAGTACTTC. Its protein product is CASGDSSSYEQYF.

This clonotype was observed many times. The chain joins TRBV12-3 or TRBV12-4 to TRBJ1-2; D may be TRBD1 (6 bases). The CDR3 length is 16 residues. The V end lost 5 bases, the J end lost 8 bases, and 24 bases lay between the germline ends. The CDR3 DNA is TGTGCCAGCAGTACCCGGACAGCGGGCGTTTCCGGCGGCTACACCTTC. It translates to CASSTRTAGVSGGYTF.

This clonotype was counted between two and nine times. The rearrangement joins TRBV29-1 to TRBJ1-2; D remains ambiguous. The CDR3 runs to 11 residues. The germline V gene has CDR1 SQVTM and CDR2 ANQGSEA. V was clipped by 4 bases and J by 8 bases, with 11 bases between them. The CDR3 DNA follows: TGCAGCGTTGCGGTGGGAGGGGGCTACACCTTC. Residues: CSVAVGGGYTF.

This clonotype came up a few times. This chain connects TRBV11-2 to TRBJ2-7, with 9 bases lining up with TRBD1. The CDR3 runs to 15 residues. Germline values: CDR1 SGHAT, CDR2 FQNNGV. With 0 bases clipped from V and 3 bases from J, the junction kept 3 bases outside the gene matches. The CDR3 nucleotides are TGTGCCAGCAGCTTAGAGAGGACAGGGGACTACGAGCAGTACTTC. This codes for CASSLERTGDYEQYF.

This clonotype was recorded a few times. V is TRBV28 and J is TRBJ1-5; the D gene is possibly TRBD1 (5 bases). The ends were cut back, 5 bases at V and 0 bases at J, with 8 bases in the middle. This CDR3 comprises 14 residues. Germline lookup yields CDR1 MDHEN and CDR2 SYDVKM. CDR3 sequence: CASSGASSNQPQHF. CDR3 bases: TGTGCCAGCAGTGGGGCCTCTAGCAATCAGCCCCAGCATTTT.

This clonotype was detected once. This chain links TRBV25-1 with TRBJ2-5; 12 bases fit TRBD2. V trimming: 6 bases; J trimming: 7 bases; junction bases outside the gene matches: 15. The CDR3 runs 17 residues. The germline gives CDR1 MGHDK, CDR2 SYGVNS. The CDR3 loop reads CASRGKTLAGGLGTQYF. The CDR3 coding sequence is TGTGCCAGCAGGGGAAAGACACTAGCGGGGGGTTTGGGGACCCAGTACTTC.

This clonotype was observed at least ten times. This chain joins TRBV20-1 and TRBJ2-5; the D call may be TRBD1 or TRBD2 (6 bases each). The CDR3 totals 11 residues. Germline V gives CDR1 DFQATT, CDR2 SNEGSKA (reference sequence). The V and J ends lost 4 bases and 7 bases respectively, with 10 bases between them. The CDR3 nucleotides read TGCAGTGCTATGACGGGGGCGACCCAGTACTTC. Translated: CSAMTGATQYF.

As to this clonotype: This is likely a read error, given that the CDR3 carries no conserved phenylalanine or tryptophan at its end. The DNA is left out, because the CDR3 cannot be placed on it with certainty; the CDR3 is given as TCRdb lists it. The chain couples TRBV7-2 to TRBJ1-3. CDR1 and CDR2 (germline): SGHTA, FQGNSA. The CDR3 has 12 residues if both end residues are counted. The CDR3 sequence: CASSPQKTSGYT.

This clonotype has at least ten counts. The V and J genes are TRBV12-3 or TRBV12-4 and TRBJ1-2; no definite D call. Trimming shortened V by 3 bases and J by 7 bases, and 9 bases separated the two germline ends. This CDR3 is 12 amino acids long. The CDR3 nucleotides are TGTGCCAGCAGTTTTTACGTGCCTGGCTACACCTTC. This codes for CASSFYVPGYTF.

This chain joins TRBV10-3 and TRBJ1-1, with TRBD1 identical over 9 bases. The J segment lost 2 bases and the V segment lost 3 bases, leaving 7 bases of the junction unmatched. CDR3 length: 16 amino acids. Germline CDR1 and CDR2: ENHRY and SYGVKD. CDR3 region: CAISDVRTGDNTEAFF. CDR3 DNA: TGTGCCATCAGTGATGTGAGGACAGGGGATAACACTGAAGCTTTCTTT.

This chain's CDR3 is CASSHPDRGVGYTF. The CDR3 DNA follows: TGTGCCAGCAGTCACCCGGACAGGGGAGTCGGCTACACCTTC. The chain uses TRBV2 and TRBJ1-2; the match to TRBD1 covers 9 bases. In germline, CDR1 is SNHLY, CDR2 FYNNEI. The V and J ends lost 5 bases and 8 bases, in that order; junction bases with no gene match: 9. The CDR3 has 14 amino acids.

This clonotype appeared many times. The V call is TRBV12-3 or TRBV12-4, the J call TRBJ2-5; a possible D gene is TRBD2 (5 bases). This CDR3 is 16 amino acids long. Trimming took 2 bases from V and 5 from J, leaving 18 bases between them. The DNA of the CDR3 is TGTGCCAGCAGTTTACCTCACACCAGGAGGTGGGAGACCCAGTACTTC. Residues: CASSLPHTRRWETQYF.

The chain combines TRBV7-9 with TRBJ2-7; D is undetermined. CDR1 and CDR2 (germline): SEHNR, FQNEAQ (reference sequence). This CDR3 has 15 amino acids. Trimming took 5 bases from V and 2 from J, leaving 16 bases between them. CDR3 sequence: CASSPQLVNPYEQYF. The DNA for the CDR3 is TGTGCCAGCAGCCCCCAATTAGTGAACCCCTACGAGCAGTACTTC. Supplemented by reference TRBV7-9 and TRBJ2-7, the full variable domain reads DTGVSQNPRHKITKRGQNVTFRCDPISEHNRLYWYRQTLGQGPEFLTYFQNEAQLEKSRLLSDRFSAERPKGSFSTLEIQRTEQGDSAMYLCASSPQLVNPYEQYFGPGTRLTVT.

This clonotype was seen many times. CDR3 in amino acids: CATSRVYGGAGELFF. The DNA of the CDR3 is TGTGCCACCAGCAGAGTATACGGGGGAGCCGGGGAGCTGTTTTTT. This chain joins TRBV15 and TRBJ2-2; tentative D call: TRBD2 (6 bases). This CDR3 spans 15 amino acids. V lost 1 base to trimming and J lost 6 bases, with 12 bases between them. Germline CDR1 LNHNV, CDR2 YYDKDF (reference sequence). The whole variable domain, filled in from reference TRBV15 and TRBJ2-2, reads DAMVIQNPRYQVTQFGKPVTLSCSQTLNHNVMYWYQQKSSQAPKLLFHYYDKDFNNEADTPDNFQSRRPNTSFCFLDIRSPGLGDTAMYLCATSRVYGGAGELFFGEGSRLTVL.

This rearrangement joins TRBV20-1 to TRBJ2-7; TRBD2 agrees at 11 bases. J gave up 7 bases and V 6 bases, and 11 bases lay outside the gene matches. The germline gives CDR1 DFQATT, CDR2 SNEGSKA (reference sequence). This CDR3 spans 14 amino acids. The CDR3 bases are TGCAGTGCCCCCCTGGGACTAGCGGATTCGGAGCAGTACTTC. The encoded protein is CSAPLGLADSEQYF.

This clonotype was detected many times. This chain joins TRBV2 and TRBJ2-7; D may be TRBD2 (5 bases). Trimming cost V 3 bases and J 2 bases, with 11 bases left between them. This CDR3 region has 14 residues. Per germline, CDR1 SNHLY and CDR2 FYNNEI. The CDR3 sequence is CASSDPTGTYEQYF. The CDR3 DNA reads TGTGCCAGCAGTGATCCCACGGGGACCTACGAGCAGTACTTC.

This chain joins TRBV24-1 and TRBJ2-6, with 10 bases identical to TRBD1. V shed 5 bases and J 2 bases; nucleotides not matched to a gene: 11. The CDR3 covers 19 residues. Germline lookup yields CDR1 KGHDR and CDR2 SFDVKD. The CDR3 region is CATSARGQGHVAGANVLTF. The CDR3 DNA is TGTGCCACCAGTGCTAGGGGACAGGGGCATGTCGCTGGGGCCAACGTCCTGACTTTC.

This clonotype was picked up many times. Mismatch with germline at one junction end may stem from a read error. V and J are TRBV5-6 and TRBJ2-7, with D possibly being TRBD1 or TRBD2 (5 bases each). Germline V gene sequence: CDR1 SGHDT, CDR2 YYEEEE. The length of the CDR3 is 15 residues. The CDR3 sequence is CASSGGTGGSYEQYF. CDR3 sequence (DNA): TGCGCCAGCAGCGGTGGGACCGGCGGGTCCTACGAGCAGTACTTC.

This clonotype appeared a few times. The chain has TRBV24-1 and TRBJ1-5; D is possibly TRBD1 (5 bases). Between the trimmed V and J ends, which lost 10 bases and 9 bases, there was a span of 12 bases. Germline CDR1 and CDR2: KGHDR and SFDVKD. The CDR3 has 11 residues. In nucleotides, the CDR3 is TGTGCCACAGGAACGGGGGGGCCCCAGCATTTT. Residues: CATGTGGPQHF.

The CDR3 loop is CSGSLVDLTLYEQYF. Written as DNA, the CDR3 is TGCAGTGGTTCTCTTGTGGATTTAACCCTCTACGAGCAGTACTTC. This chain connects TRBV20-1 to TRBJ2-7, with D uncertain. The ends were cut back, 7 bases at V and 3 bases at J, with 22 bases in the middle. This CDR3 comprises 15 residues. Germline CDR1 is DFQATT and CDR2 is SNEGSKA (reference sequence).

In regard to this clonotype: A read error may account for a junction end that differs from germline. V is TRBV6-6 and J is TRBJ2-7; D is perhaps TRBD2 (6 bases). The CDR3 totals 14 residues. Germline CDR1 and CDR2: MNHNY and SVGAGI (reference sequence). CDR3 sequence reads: CAGSYSRETYEQYF. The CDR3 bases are TGTGCCGGCAGTTACTCCCGGGAGACCTACGAGCAGTACTTC.

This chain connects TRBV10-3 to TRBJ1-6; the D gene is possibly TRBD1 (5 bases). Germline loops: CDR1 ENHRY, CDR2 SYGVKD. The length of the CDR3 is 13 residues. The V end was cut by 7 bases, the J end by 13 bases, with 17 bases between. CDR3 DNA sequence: TGTGCCATCACCAGGGACCTGGTAGAGCCCCTCCACTTT. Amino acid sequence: CAITRDLVEPLHF.

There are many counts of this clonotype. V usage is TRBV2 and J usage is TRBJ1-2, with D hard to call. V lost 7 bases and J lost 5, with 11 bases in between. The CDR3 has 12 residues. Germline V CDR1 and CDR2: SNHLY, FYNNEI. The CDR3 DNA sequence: TGTGCCAGCACCCTGGACCTTTATGGCTACACCTTC. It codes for CASTLDLYGYTF.

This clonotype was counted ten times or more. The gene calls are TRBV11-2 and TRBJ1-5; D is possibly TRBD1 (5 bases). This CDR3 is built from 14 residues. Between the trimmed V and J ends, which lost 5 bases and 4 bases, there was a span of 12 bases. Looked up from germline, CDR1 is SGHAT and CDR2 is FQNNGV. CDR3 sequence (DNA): TGTGCCAGCAGCCGGACCCCAGGGAATCAGCCCCAGCATTTT. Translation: CASSRTPGNQPQHF.